This entry lists 24 T cell receptor beta chains sequenced from one sample in a study of chemoradiotherapy in HPV16-positive cancers. Some clones are missing from TCRdb's copy, which holds only in-frame ones; the method was immunoSEQ multiplex PCR. Of fewer than 40,000 clones listed, approximately 90% are singletons. The sample was blood, taken from a patient who underwent chemoradiotherapy. The receptor set was obtained from a human donor with HPV-associated anogenital cancer.

This chain connects TRBV2 to TRBJ1-1; the D gene is possibly TRBD1 (5 bases). Per germline, CDR1 SNHLY and CDR2 FYNNEI. The CDR3 is 14 amino acids. The V gene lost 8 bases and the J gene lost 0 bases, with 13 bases spanning the gap. The CDR3 coding sequence is TGTGCCAGCCCCCAGGGACCGGTGAACACTGAAGCTTTCTTT. Its protein product is CASPQGPVNTEAFF.

The rearrangement uses TRBV19 and TRBJ1-2; TRBD1 aligns across 11 bases. J was trimmed by 3 bases and V by 6 bases; bases with no gene match: 3. Germline assignment: CDR1 LNHDA and CDR2 SQIVND (reference sequence). This CDR3 region has 14 residues. CDR3 bases: TGTGCCAGTAGCGGACAGGGGGCTCACTATGGCTACACCTTC. Amino acid sequence: CASSGQGAHYGYTF.

The chain combines TRBV27 with TRBJ2-5; 9 positions match TRBD1. Looked up from germline, CDR1 is MNHEY and CDR2 is SMNVEV (reference sequence). The V segment lost 5 bases and the J segment 4 bases; nucleotides outside the gene matches: 14. The CDR3 sequence is 17 residues long. The CDR3 here is CASSRYPGQGSGETQYF. DNA of the CDR3: TGTGCCAGCAGTAGATATCCGGGACAGGGATCGGGAGAGACCCAGTACTTC.

This rearrangement joins TRBV6-1 to TRBJ1-6, with no clear D. Between the trimmed V and J ends, which lost 6 bases and 15 bases, there was a span of 15 bases. Germline lookup yields CDR1 MNHNS and CDR2 SASEGT. The CDR3 runs 12 residues. DNA for the CDR3: TGTGCCAGCAGAGACCCAAGGTTGGGCCTCCACTTT. This translates into CASRDPRLGLHF.

The rearrangement links TRBV25-1 to TRBJ1-2; D gene uncertain. V was pared by 4 bases and J by 9 bases, with 12 bases between. Germline CDR1 and CDR2: MGHDK and SYGVNS. The CDR3 contains 12 residues. CDR3 sequence reads: CASSAGNARYTF. CDR3 bases: TGTGCCAGCAGTGCAGGAAATGCGCGCTACACCTTC.

This clone appeared a few times. The rearrangement links TRBV30 to TRBJ2-5; no clear D gene. The CDR3 sequence is 13 residues long. With 2 bases removed from V and 7 bases from J, the gap between germline ends came to 14 bases. The germline gives CDR1 GTSNPN, CDR2 SVGIG (reference sequence). DNA for the CDR3: TGTGCCTGGAGTCAACGGCGTCCGGGGACCCAGTACTTC. It yields the protein CAWSQRRPGTQYF.

This chain joins TRBV5-1 and TRBJ1-4; possibly TRBD1 for D (5 bases). The CDR3 sequence is 15 residues long. Germline loops: CDR1 SGHRS, CDR2 YFSETQ. Trimming removed 3 bases at V and 10 bases at J, with 19 bases between. CDR3 coding DNA: TGCGCCAGCAGCTGGGGACCCCCCATCGGCCGAAAACTGTTTTTT. Translation: CASSWGPPIGRKLFF.

The chain employs TRBV6-1 and TRBJ2-1; 11 nucleotides match TRBD2. In germline, CDR1 is MNHNS, CDR2 SASEGT. The ends lost 2 bases at V and 4 bases at J; junction bases unmatched: 7. This CDR3 comprises 17 residues. Here the CDR3 DNA reads TGTGCCAGCAGTGAATTAGAGACTAGCGGGGATTACAATGAGCAGTTCTTC. This translates into CASSELETSGDYNEQFF.

This rearrangement joins TRBV2 to TRBJ2-1; 11 nucleotides agree with TRBD2. The CDR3 consists of 15 residues. The J segment lost 4 bases and the V segment lost 6 bases, leaving 5 bases of the junction unmatched. Germline V gene sequence: CDR1 SNHLY, CDR2 FYNNEI. The CDR3: CASRGGLAEYNEQFF. In DNA, the CDR3 is TGTGCCAGCAGAGGGGGACTAGCGGAGTACAATGAGCAGTTCTTC. Based on the CDR3 plus reference TRBV2 and TRBJ2-1, the full variable domain is EPEVTQTPSHQVTQMGQEVILRCVPISNHLYFYWYRQILGQKVEFLVSFYNNEISEKSEIFDDQFSVERPDGSNFTLKIRSTKLEDSAMYFCASRGGLAEYNEQFFGPGTRLTVL.

The V gene is TRBV4-1, the J gene TRBJ2-5; no reliable D call. The V end lost 2 bases, the J end lost 5 bases, and 9 bases lay between the germline ends. The CDR3 spans 13 residues. The germline gives CDR1 MGHRA, CDR2 YSYEKL. The CDR3 DNA is TGCGCCAGCAGCCAATGGACCGGGGAGACCCAGTACTTC. Amino acid sequence: CASSQWTGETQYF.

The chain carries TRBV4-2 and TRBJ2-3; 8 nucleotides agree with TRBD1. CDR1 and CDR2 (germline): LGHNA, YNFKEQ. This CDR3 is built from 16 residues. V gave up 0 bases and J gave up 2 bases; unmatched junction bases: 4. The CDR3 DNA sequence: TGTGCCAGCAGCCAAGATCACAGGGGGTTCACAGATACGCAGTATTTT. This gives the protein CASSQDHRGFTDTQYF.

The genes are TRBV6-5 and TRBJ1-4; D possibly corresponds to TRBD1 (6 bases). V lost 5 bases and J 11 bases, leaving 15 bases between the germline ends. CDR3 size: 13 residues. Germline V gives CDR1 MNHEY, CDR2 SVGAGI. The CDR3 sequence: CASSREGRGKLFF. The CDR3 nucleotides read TGTGCCAGCAGTCGTGAGGGTAGGGGGAAACTGTTTTTT.

The chain joins TRBV11-2 to TRBJ1-3, with TRBD1 matching 7 bases. V lost 5 bases to trimming and J lost 2 bases; unmatched junction nucleotides: 6. The CDR3 extends over 15 amino acids. The V gene's germline CDR1 is SGHAT and CDR2 FQNNGV. The CDR3 spells CASSVGTVPGNTIYF. The CDR3 nucleotides read TGTGCCAGCAGCGTGGGGACAGTCCCTGGAAACACCATATATTTT. Using reference TRBV11-2 and TRBJ1-3 for the parts outside the CDR3, the full variable domain is EAGVAQSPRYKIIEKRQSVAFWCNPISGHATLYWYQQILGQGPKLLIQFQNNGVVDDSQLPKDRFSAERLKGVDSTLKIQPAKLEDSAVYLCASSVGTVPGNTIYFGEGSWLTVV.

The J gene is TRBJ2-1, the V gene TRBV7-9, with D perhaps TRBD2 (6 bases). From germline, CDR1 is SEHNR and CDR2 FQNEAQ (reference sequence). CDR3 length: 12 amino acids. Trimming cost V 8 bases and J 7 bases, with 12 bases left between them. This CDR3 is CASRGGRNEQFF. The CDR3, as DNA: TGTGCCAGCCGCGGAGGGAGAAATGAGCAGTTCTTC.

The rearrangement joins TRBV6-6 to TRBJ2-7; TRBD1 matches at 7 bases. The CDR3 has 13 residues. V was pared by 6 bases and J by 4 bases, with 6 bases of the junction left unmatched. CDR1 is MNHNY, CDR2 SVGAGI, per germline (reference sequence). CDR3 in amino acids: CASSETGKYEQYF. CDR3 bases: TGTGCCAGCAGCGAGACAGGGAAGTACGAGCAGTACTTC.

In this sample, this clone turned up a few times. This chain connects TRBV5-1 to TRBJ1-6, with 7 bases matching TRBD1. Trimming removed 5 bases from V and 5 bases from J; junction bases left unmatched: 4. The CDR3 runs to 14 residues. Germline V gene lookup returns CDR1 SGHRS and CDR2 YFSETQ. The CDR3 sequence is CASRRGTDNSPLHF. In DNA form, the CDR3 reads TGCGCCAGCAGGAGGGGGACAGATAATTCACCCCTCCACTTT.

The chain carries TRBV28 and TRBJ1-3; the D gene is possibly TRBD1 (5 bases). This CDR3 is built from 14 residues. The ends were cut back, 5 bases at V and 0 bases at J, with 8 bases in the middle. Germline CDR1 and CDR2: MDHEN and SYDVKM. CDR3 nucleotide sequence: TGTGCCAGCAGTGTGGGACTCTCTGGAAACACCATATATTTT. Its translation: CASSVGLSGNTIYF.

The chain uses TRBV7-6 and TRBJ1-6; no clear D gene. The CDR3 is made up of 14 amino acids. Germline loops: CDR1 SGHVS, CDR2 FNYEAQ. V lost 1 base to trimming and J lost 2 bases, with 3 bases between them. Here the CDR3 reads CASSLGTYNSPLHF. The DNA for the CDR3 is TGTGCCAGCAGCTTAGGGACCTATAATTCACCCCTCCACTTT. Looking up the rest from reference TRBV7-6 and TRBJ1-6 gives the full variable domain: GAGVSQSPRYKVTKRGQDVALRCDPISGHVSLYWYRQALGQGPEFLTYFNYEAQQDKSGLPNDRFSAERPEGSISTLTIQRTEQRDSAMYRCASSLGTYNSPLHFGNGTRLTVT.

The rearrangement joins TRBV15 to TRBJ1-3; D is unclear. V was trimmed by 1 base and J by 2 bases, leaving 9 bases between them. Germline CDR1 reads LNHNV; CDR2 reads YYDKDF (reference sequence). The CDR3 is 15 residues long. In nucleotides, the CDR3 is TGTGCCACCAGCAGAGTAGGGTCCCCTGGAAACACCATATATTTT. It codes for CATSRVGSPGNTIYF.

The rearrangement uses TRBV7-3 and TRBJ2-2; no definite D call. The CDR3 spans 16 residues. The germline V gene has CDR1 SGHTA and CDR2 FQGTGA. The V end was cut by 0 bases, the J end by 2 bases, with 10 bases between. The CDR3 reads CASSLTKVGNTGELFF. Written as DNA, the CDR3 is TGTGCCAGCAGCTTAACCAAGGTTGGAAACACCGGGGAGCTGTTTTTT.

This chain links TRBV5-1 with TRBJ2-1; D is unclear. Trimming shortened V by 0 bases and J by 0 bases, and 4 bases separated the two germline ends. The CDR3 loop spans 14 amino acids. Germline CDR1 is SGHRS and CDR2 is YFSETQ. The CDR3 DNA reads as TGCGCCAGCAGCTTGGCCGACTCCTACAATGAGCAGTTCTTC. This sequence encodes CASSLADSYNEQFF.

The chain couples TRBV6-1 to TRBJ1-1; D is unresolved. Deletions cut 2 bases from V and 5 bases from J, with 15 bases between. Germline V gene lookup returns CDR1 MNHNS and CDR2 SASEGT. CDR3 length equals 15 residues. The CDR3 DNA reads as TGTGCCAGCAGTGAATGGGTAGGCCCGGGGACTGAAGCTTTCTTT. Translating gives CASSEWVGPGTEAFF.

With regard to this clone: Compared with germline, one end of the junction differs, possibly owing to a read error. This sequence joins TRBV5-5 and TRBJ2-1, with 9 bases lining up with TRBD2. CDR1 is SGHKS, CDR2 YYEKEE, per germline (reference sequence). The CDR3 spans 15 residues. The CDR3 DNA reads TGTGCCAGCAGCTTTTTCCTAGCGGGGCCCCTGGGGCGGCTCTTC. The encoded protein is CASSFFLAGPLGRLF.

The chain uses TRBV6-1 and TRBJ1-1; D uncertain. V was clipped by 4 bases and J by 2 bases, with 11 bases between them. Germline assignment: CDR1 MNHNS and CDR2 SASEGT. The CDR3 length is 14 residues. CDR3: CASSVGPYNTEAFF. CDR3 coding DNA: TGTGCCAGCAGTGTCGGTCCTTATAACACTGAAGCTTTCTTT.